This T cell receptor (beta chain) was captured by sequencing in a study of control samples from healthy donors and cancer patients. The CDR3 extends over 17 amino acids. The V gene's germline CDR1 is SGHTA and CDR2 FQGTGA. Trimming took 2 bases from V and 2 from J; bases not matched to a gene: 5. Assay: immunoSEQ multiplex PCR; the TCRdb copy retains only in-frame clones and omits some. The sample consists of approximately 120,000 clones, about nine tenths of them appearing once. The V and J genes are TRBV7-3 and TRBJ1-6; 8 bases agree with TRBD1. The sample comprised blood. The receptor was derived from a man aged 40-49 years in good health. The CDR3 DNA sequence: TGTGCCAGCAGCTTAGGGACAGGTAGTCCCTATAATTCACCCCTCCACTTT. As protein: CASSLGTGSPYNSPLHF.